What follows are 26 T cell receptor beta chains derived from one specimen sequenced in a study of T cells in Graves' hyperthyroidism and ophthalmopathy. TCR beta CDR3 regions were amplified from RNA transcripts. Researchers ran a first-round RT-PCR on the TCR CDR3 using the HTBI primer set. TCRdb reanalysed the multiplex PCR reads using MiXCR and keeps one entry per CDR3 protein. Among over 400,000 distinct CDR3 sequences listed, about 22% were seen once. Source material: blood. The receptors stem from a woman aged 70-85 years with Graves' ophthalmopathy.

The chain has TRBV7-3 and TRBJ1-1; 10 nucleotides align to TRBD1. There are 15 residues in the CDR3. Per the germline V gene, CDR1 is SGHTA and CDR2 is FQGTGA. V gave up 4 bases and J gave up 11 bases; unmatched junction bases: 13. The CDR3 loop reads CASSYPGQGLIGAFF. The CDR3 DNA sequence: TGTGCCAGCAGCTATCCGGGACAGGGGCTTATTGGGGCTTTCTTT. Full variable domain (outside the CDR3, taken from reference TRBV7-3 and TRBJ1-1): GAGVSQTPSNKVTEKGKYVELRCDPISGHTALYWYRQSLGQGPEFLIYFQGTGAADDSGLPNDRFFAVRPEGSVSTLKIQRTERGDSAVYLCASSYPGQGLIGAFFGQGTRLTVV.

In this sample, this clonotype turned up a few times. At one end the junction does not follow the germline gene, possibly because of a read error. Written as DNA, the CDR3 is TGTGCCGCCGGAACTAGCGAGAACACCGGGGAGCTGCTTTTT. Its translation: CAAGTSENTGELLF. The J gene is TRBJ2-2, the V gene TRBV10-3, with 7 bases identical to TRBD2. The CDR3 has 14 amino acids. The germline V gene has CDR1 ENHRY and CDR2 SYGVKD.

V usage is TRBV14 and J usage is TRBJ2-3; D may be TRBD1 (6 bases). Germline assignment: CDR1 SGHDN and CDR2 FVKESK. The V gene lost 2 bases and the J gene lost 4 bases, with 13 bases spanning the gap. CDR3 size: 15 residues. This CDR3 reads CASSQRGGVADTQYF. CDR3 in DNA: TGTGCCAGCAGCCAAAGAGGGGGAGTGGCAGATACGCAGTATTTT.

This clonotype was recorded only once. V is TRBV19 and J is TRBJ2-5, with 16 positions matching TRBD2. V was clipped by 7 bases and J by 5 bases; unmatched bases: 13. Germline V CDR1 and CDR2: LNHDA, SQIVND (reference sequence). This CDR3 comprises 18 residues. For the CDR3, the DNA is TGTGCCAGTACACTAAGGGGCGCGGGACTAGCGGGAGGGGAGACCCAGTACTTC. It translates to CASTLRGAGLAGGETQYF.

The rearrangement links TRBV5-8 to TRBJ2-2; TRBD1 agrees at 8 bases. Trimming removed 5 bases from V and 0 bases from J; junction bases left unmatched: 3. The CDR3 is 15 residues long. The germline V gene encodes CDR1 SGHTS and CDR2 YDEGEE. The CDR3 here is CASRKQGANTGELFF. The CDR3 DNA reads as TGTGCCAGCAGGAAACAGGGGGCGAACACCGGGGAGCTGTTTTTT.

The chain links TRBV12-3 or TRBV12-4 to TRBJ1-5; D is uncertain. CDR3 size: 14 residues. With 1 base removed from V and 2 bases from J, the gap between germline ends came to 6 bases. This CDR3 is CASSLELGNQPQHF. For the CDR3, the DNA is TGTGCCAGCAGTTTAGAACTGGGCAATCAGCCCCAGCATTTT.

This clonotype was detected many times. J is TRBJ1-1 and V is TRBV11-2, with D unclear. The CDR3 runs 12 residues. The V gene's germline CDR1 is SGHAT and CDR2 FQNNGV. Trimming left V 8 bases short and J 6 bases short, with 13 bases between. The CDR3 sequence: CASASSLAEAFF. The DNA of the CDR3 is TGTGCCAGCGCCTCCAGTTTGGCTGAAGCTTTCTTT.

In its sample, this clonotype was seen many times. This chain uses TRBV2 with TRBJ2-1; 8 bases agree with TRBD2. Trimming at V came to 8 bases and at J to 0 bases, leaving 3 bases not matched to a gene. This CDR3 is built from 14 residues. The germline V gene encodes CDR1 SNHLY and CDR2 FYNNEI. The CDR3 bases are TGTGCCAGCCAGCGGGAGCTCTCCTACAATGAGCAGTTCTTC. It is translated as CASQRELSYNEQFF.

The CDR3 DNA reads as TGTGCCAGCAGCTTAGGTAGAGGGATCTACGAGCAGTACTTC. It specifies CASSLGRGIYEQYF. The rearrangement joins TRBV7-9 to TRBJ2-7; D is possibly TRBD2 (5 bases). The ends were cut back, 1 base at V and 3 bases at J, with 10 bases in the middle. Germline-derived CDR1 and CDR2 are SEHNR and FQNEAQ (reference sequence). This CDR3 is 14 amino acids long.

The CDR3 sequence: CASSQDRGYAYEQYF. As DNA, the CDR3 is TGTGCCAGCAGCCAGGACAGGGGGTACGCCTACGAGCAGTACTTC. V and J are TRBV3-1 and TRBJ2-7; 10 bases are a match to TRBD1. Unmatched junction bases numbered 4, after V lost 3 bases and J lost 2 bases. This CDR3 contains 15 residues. The germline gives CDR1 LGHDT, CDR2 YNNKEL (reference sequence).

This clonotype was recorded a few times. Here the CDR3 reads CASSLGAGASTDTQYF. The CDR3 DNA is TGTGCCAGCAGCTTAGGGGCAGGGGCGTCCACAGATACGCAGTATTTT. The chain joins TRBV7-8 to TRBJ2-3; tentatively, D is TRBD1 (6 bases). The CDR3 consists of 16 residues. CDR1 SGHVS and CDR2 FQNEAQ come from the germline V gene. The V end lost 1 base, the J end lost 2 bases, and 13 bases lay between the germline ends.

The V call is TRBV20-1, the J call TRBJ2-7; a possible D gene is TRBD1 (6 bases). The V and J ends lost 6 bases and 5 bases respectively, with 8 bases between them. The CDR3 runs 10 residues. Germline V lookup: CDR1 DFQATT, CDR2 SNEGSKA (reference sequence). The CDR3 protein is CSATGNEQYF. In DNA form, the CDR3 reads TGCAGTGCCACAGGGAACGAGCAGTACTTC.

V and J are TRBV13 and TRBJ2-7; 7 bases align to TRBD2. The germline V gene encodes CDR1 PRHDT and CDR2 FYEKMQ (reference sequence). Trimming removed 5 bases from V and 2 bases from J; junction bases left unmatched: 9. The CDR3 is made up of 15 amino acids. CDR3 loop: CASSGEGGPTYEQYF. As DNA, the CDR3 is TGTGCCAGCAGCGGGGAGGGAGGGCCAACCTACGAGCAGTACTTC.

This clonotype was seen a handful of times. The V gene is TRBV20-1, the J gene TRBJ2-1; D not resolved. The V end lost 7 bases, the J end lost 9 bases, and 25 bases lay between the germline ends. The CDR3 runs 15 residues. Per germline, CDR1 DFQATT and CDR2 SNEGSKA (reference sequence). The CDR3 sequence is CSVRKAKRTPGEQFF. The CDR3 DNA reads TGCAGTGTCAGGAAGGCAAAACGAACCCCCGGTGAGCAGTTCTTC.

J is TRBJ2-2 and V is TRBV12-3 or TRBV12-4; TRBD2 aligns across 14 bases. Trimming removed 7 bases from V and 6 bases from J; junction bases left unmatched: 7. This CDR3 has 16 amino acids. The CDR3 sequence: CASNRGLAGASGELFF. CDR3 coding DNA: TGTGCCAGCAACCGGGGACTAGCGGGAGCGTCCGGGGAGCTGTTTTTT.

This clonotype has just a few counts. The rearrangement uses TRBV19 and TRBJ1-5, with 7 bases that match TRBD1. The length of the CDR3 is 17 residues. Trimming took 1 base from V and 6 from J; bases not matched to a gene: 12. Germline-derived CDR1 and CDR2 are LNHDA and SQIVND (reference sequence). This CDR3 reads CASSIGVGGQVSQPQHF. In nucleotides, the CDR3 is TGTGCCAGTAGTATAGGAGTGGGCGGACAGGTTAGTCAGCCCCAGCATTTT.

J is TRBJ1-1 and V is TRBV19; D perhaps matches TRBD1 (6 bases). The CDR3 extends over 14 amino acids. V was shortened by 6 bases and J by 4 bases, with 15 bases between the two germline ends. Germline CDR1 LNHDA, CDR2 SQIVND (reference sequence). CDR3 nucleotide sequence: TGTGCCAGTAGCCGCCAGGGGACTAGCACTGAAGCTTTCTTT. As protein: CASSRQGTSTEAFF.

The V call is TRBV24-1, the J call TRBJ1-5, with TRBD1 matching 7 bases. In germline, CDR1 is KGHDR, CDR2 SFDVKD. The CDR3 is 17 amino acids. The J segment lost 0 bases and the V segment lost 5 bases, leaving 9 bases of the junction unmatched. Here the CDR3 reads CATSASDRVNSNQPQHF. The DNA of the CDR3 is TGTGCCACCAGTGCCTCAGACAGGGTAAATAGCAATCAGCCCCAGCATTTT.

This rearrangement joins TRBV12-3 or TRBV12-4 to TRBJ1-2; tentative D call: TRBD1 (6 bases). There are 12 residues in the CDR3. The germline V and J ends were trimmed by 6 bases and 7 bases, with 12 bases remaining between them. The CDR3 bases are TGTGCCAGCAGGACAGGTTGGAGTGGCTACACCTTC. Translating it yields CASRTGWSGYTF.

This clonotype was detected ten times or more. The chain recombines TRBV11-2 with TRBJ2-7, with 7 bases fitting TRBD1. Trimming removed 4 bases from V and 3 bases from J; junction bases left unmatched: 6. Germline values: CDR1 SGHAT, CDR2 FQNNGV. The CDR3 sequence is 14 residues long. This CDR3 reads CASSSRAGGYEQYF. CDR3 nucleotides: TGTGCCAGCAGCTCCCGTGCAGGGGGCTACGAGCAGTACTTC.

This clonotype was counted between two and nine times. CDR3 nucleotide sequence: TGTGCCAGTAGTTTTATCACCGGGGAGCTGTTTTTT. Its protein product is CASSFITGELFF. The chain joins TRBV19 to TRBJ2-2; D unclear. Between the trimmed V and J ends, which lost 5 bases and 4 bases, there was a span of 5 bases. This CDR3 comprises 12 residues. From germline, CDR1 is LNHDA and CDR2 SQIVND (reference sequence).

This clonotype was seen many times. This chain uses TRBV7-2 with TRBJ1-2; 10 bases agree with TRBD1. CDR3 length: 14 residues. V gave up 5 bases and J gave up 4 bases; unmatched junction bases: 4. Per germline, CDR1 SGHTA and CDR2 FQGNSA. The CDR3 sequence is CASSPTGGSYGYTF. The CDR3 coding sequence is TGTGCCAGCAGCCCGACAGGGGGCAGCTATGGCTACACCTTC.

This clonotype was recorded many times. For the CDR3, the DNA is TGTGCCAGCAGTTATCCCCTCGGGACAGCTCAAGAGACCCAGTACTTC. Translating it yields CASSYPLGTAQETQYF. The chain is built from TRBV28 and TRBJ2-5; TRBD1 matches at 7 bases. CDR3 length equals 16 residues. V was pared by 4 bases and J by 2 bases, with 10 bases of the junction left unmatched. Germline CDR1 is MDHEN and CDR2 is SYDVKM.

This clonotype has at least ten counts. The chain uses TRBV30 and TRBJ2-1, with D maybe TRBD2 (5 bases). This CDR3 is built from 15 residues. Germline CDR1 reads GTSNPN; CDR2 reads SVGIG (reference sequence). V was trimmed by 1 base and J by 0 bases, leaving 10 bases between them. This CDR3 is CAWSAKRSSYNEQFF. DNA for the CDR3: TGTGCCTGGAGTGCGAAGCGGAGCTCCTACAATGAGCAGTTCTTC.

This clonotype was counted only a few times. The rearrangement uses TRBV6-7 and TRBJ2-5; 7 nucleotides align to TRBD1. TRBV6-7 is treated as an ORF (open reading frame) with a function not yet certain. The CDR3 is 14 residues long. V gave up 7 bases and J gave up 1 base; unmatched junction bases: 6. Written as DNA, the CDR3 is TGTGCCAGCACCCCGGGACAGCCCCAAGAGACCCAGTACTTC. Its protein product is CASTPGQPQETQYF.

The CDR3 nucleotides are TGTGCCTGGGGCCAGGACGCTGAAGCTTTCTTT. It codes for CAWGQDAEAFF. The chain is built from TRBV30 and TRBJ1-1; D call uncertain. Germline-derived CDR1 and CDR2 are GTSNPN and SVGIG (reference sequence). The CDR3 consists of 11 residues. Trimming pared 5 bases from V and 6 bases from J, leaving 10 bases between.